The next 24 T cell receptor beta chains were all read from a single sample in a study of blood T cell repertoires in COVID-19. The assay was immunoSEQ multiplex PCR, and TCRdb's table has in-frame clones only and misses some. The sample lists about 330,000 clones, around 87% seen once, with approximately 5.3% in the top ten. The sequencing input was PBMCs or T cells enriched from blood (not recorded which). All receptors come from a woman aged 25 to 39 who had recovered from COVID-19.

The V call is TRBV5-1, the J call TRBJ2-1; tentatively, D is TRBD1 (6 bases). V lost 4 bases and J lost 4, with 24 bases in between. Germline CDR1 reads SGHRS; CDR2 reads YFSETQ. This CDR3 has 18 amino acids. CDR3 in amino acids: CASSADPRTAPLYNEQFF. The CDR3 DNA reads TGCGCCAGCAGCGCAGACCCGCGGACAGCCCCCCTTTACAATGAGCAGTTCTTC. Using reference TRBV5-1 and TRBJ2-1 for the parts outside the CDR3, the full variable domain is KAGVTQTPRYLIKTRGQQVTLSCSPISGHRSVSWYQQTPGQGLQFLFEYFSETQRNKGNFPGRFSGRQFSNSRSEMNVSTLELGDSALYLCASSADPRTAPLYNEQFFGPGTRLTVL.

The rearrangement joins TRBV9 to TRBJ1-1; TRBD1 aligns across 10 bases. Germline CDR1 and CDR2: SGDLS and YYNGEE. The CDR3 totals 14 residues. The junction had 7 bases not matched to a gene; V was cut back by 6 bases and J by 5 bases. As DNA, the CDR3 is TGTGCCAGCACTCGGACAGGGGGGAGTACTGAAGCTTTCTTT. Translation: CASTRTGGSTEAFF. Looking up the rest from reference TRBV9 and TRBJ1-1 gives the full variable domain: DSGVTQTPKHLITATGQRVTLRCSPRSGDLSVYWYQQSLDQGLQFLIQYYNGEERAKGNILERFSAQQFPDLHSELNLSSLELGDSALYFCASTRTGGSTEAFFGQGTRLTVV.

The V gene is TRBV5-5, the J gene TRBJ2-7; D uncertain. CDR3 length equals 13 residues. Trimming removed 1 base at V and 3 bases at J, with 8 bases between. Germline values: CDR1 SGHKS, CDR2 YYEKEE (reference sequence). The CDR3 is CASSLPVLYEQYF. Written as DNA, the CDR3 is TGTGCCAGCAGCTTGCCTGTCCTCTACGAGCAGTACTTC.

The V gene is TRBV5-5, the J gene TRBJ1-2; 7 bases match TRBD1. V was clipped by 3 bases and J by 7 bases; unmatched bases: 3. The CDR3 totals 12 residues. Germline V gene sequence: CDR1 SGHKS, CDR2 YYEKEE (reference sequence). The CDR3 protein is CASSSYRGGYTF. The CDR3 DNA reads TGTGCCAGCAGCTCGTACAGGGGTGGCTACACCTTC. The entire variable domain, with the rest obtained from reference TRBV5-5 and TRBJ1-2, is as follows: DAGVTQSPTHLIKTRGQQVTLRCSPISGHKSVSWYQQVLGQGPQFIFQYYEKEERGRGNFPDRFSARQFPNYSSELNVNALLLGDSALYLCASSSYRGGYTFGSGTRLTVV.

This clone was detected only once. CDR3 bases: TGCGCCAGCAGCTTGGGACAGAAAAGCAGTGAAGCTTTCTTT. It encodes CASSLGQKSSEAFF. The rearrangement links TRBV5-1 to TRBJ1-1; TRBD1 is a possible D gene (5 bases). The V end lost 0 bases, the J end lost 7 bases, and 13 bases lay between the germline ends. This CDR3 is 14 amino acids long. Per the germline V gene, CDR1 is SGHRS and CDR2 is YFSETQ.

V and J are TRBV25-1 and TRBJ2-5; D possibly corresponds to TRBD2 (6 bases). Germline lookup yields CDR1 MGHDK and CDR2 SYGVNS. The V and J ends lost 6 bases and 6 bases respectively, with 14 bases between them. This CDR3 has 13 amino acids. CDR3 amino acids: CASRVGGTQTQYF. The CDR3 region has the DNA TGTGCCAGCAGGGTAGGAGGGACCCAGACCCAGTACTTC.

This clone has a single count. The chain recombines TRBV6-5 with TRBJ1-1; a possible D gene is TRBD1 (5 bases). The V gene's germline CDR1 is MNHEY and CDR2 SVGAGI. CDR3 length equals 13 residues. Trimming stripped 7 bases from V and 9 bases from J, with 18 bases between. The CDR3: CASISWGGFKAFF. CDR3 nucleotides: TGTGCCAGCATCTCTTGGGGGGGTTTCAAAGCTTTCTTT.

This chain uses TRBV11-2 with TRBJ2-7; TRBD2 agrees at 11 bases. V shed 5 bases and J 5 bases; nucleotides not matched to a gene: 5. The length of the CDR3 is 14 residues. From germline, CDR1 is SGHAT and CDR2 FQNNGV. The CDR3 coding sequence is TGTGCCAGCAGCGTAGCGGGGGGGCACAACGAGCAGTACTTC. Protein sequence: CASSVAGGHNEQYF.

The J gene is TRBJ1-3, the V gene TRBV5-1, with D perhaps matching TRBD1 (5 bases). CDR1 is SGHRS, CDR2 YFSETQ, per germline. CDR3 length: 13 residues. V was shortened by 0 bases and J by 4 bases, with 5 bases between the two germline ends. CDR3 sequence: CASSLGTGNTIYF. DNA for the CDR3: TGCGCCAGCAGCTTGGGGACAGGAAACACCATATATTTT.

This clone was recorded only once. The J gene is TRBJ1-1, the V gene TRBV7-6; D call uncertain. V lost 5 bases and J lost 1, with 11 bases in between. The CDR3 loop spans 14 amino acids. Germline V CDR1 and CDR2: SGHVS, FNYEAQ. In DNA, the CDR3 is TGTGCCAGCAGCACGGGTAATCGGAACACTGAAGCTTTCTTT. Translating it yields CASSTGNRNTEAFF.

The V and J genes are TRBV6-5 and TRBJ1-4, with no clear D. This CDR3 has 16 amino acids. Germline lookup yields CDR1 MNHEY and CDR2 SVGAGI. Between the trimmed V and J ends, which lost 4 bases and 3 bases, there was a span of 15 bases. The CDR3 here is CASSSVAGVANEKLFF. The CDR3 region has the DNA TGTGCCAGCAGTTCGGTTGCCGGGGTGGCTAATGAAAAACTGTTTTTT.

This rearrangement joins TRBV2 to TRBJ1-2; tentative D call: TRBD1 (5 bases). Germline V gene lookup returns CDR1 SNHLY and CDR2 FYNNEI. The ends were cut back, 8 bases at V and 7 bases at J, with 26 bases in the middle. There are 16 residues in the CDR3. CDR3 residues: CASHSLRMGQGFGYTF. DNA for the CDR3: TGTGCCAGCCATAGCCTCCGCATGGGCCAGGGATTTGGCTACACCTTC.

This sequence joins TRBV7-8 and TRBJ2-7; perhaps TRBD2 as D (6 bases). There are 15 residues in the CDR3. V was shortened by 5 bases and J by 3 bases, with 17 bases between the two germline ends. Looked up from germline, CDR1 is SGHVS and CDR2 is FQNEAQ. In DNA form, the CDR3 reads TGTGCCAGCAGCCCTGCCTCGGGACTCTTCTACGAGCAGTACTTC. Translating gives CASSPASGLFYEQYF.

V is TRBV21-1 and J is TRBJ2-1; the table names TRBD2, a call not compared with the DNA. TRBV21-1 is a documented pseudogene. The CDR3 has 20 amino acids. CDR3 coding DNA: TGTGCCAGCAGCAAAGCGCTCAACTGCATTCGTTTTGCTGTCGACAATGAGCAGTTCTTC. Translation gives CASSKALNCIRFAVDNEQFF.

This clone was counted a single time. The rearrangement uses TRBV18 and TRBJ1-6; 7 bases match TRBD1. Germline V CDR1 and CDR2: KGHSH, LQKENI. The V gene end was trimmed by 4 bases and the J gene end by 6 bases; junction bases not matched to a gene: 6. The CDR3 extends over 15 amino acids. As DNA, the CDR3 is TGTGCCAGCTCACACCGGGACAGTTTTAATTCACCCCTCCACTTT. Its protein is CASSHRDSFNSPLHF.

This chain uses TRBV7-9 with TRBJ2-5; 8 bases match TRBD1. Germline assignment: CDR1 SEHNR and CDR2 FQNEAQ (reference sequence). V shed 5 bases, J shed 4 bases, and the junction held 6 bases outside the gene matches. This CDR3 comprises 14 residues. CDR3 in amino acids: CASSTGTGGETQYF. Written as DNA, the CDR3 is TGTGCCAGCAGCACCGGGACAGGAGGAGAGACCCAGTACTTC.

CDR3 protein: CASSRTGTGEGISNQPQHF. The DNA for the CDR3 is TGTGCCAGCAGCCGCACGGGGACAGGGGAGGGGATCAGCAATCAGCCCCAGCATTTT. V and J are TRBV5-6 and TRBJ1-5; 10 nucleotides line up with TRBD1. This CDR3 region has 19 residues. With 4 bases clipped from V and 1 base from J, the junction kept 14 bases outside the gene matches. CDR1 is SGHDT, CDR2 YYEEEE, per germline.

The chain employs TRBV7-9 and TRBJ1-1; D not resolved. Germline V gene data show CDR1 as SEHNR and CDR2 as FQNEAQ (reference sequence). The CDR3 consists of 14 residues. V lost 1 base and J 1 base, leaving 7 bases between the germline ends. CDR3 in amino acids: CASSLDTQNTEAFF. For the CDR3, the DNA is TGTGCCAGCAGCTTAGACACCCAGAACACTGAAGCTTTCTTT.

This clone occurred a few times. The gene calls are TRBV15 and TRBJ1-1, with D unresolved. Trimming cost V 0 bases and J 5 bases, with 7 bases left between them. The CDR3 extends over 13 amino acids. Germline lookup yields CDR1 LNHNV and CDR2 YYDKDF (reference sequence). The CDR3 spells CATSRERGTEAFF. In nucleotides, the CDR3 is TGTGCCACCAGCAGAGAGCGGGGAACTGAAGCTTTCTTT.

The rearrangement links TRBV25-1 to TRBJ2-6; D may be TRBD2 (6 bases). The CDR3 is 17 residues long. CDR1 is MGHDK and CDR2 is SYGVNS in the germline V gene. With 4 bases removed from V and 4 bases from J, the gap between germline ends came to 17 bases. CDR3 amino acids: CASSGRDRGRGANVLTF. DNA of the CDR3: TGTGCCAGCAGTGGGCGGGATCGGGGAAGAGGGGCCAACGTCCTGACTTTC. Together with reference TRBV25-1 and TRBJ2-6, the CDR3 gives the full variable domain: EADIYQTPRYLVIGTGKKITLECSQTMGHDKMYWYQQDPGMELHLIHYSYGVNSTEKGDLSSESTVSRIRTEHFPLTLESARPSHTSQYLCASSGRDRGRGANVLTFGAGSRLTVL.

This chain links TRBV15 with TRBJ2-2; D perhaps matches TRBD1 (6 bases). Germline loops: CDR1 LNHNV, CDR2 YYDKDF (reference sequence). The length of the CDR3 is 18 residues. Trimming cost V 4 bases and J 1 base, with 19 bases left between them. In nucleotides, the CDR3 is TGTGCCACCAGCACCCCGCCAGGACAGAACAAGAACACCGGGGAGCTGTTTTTT. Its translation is CATSTPPGQNKNTGELFF.

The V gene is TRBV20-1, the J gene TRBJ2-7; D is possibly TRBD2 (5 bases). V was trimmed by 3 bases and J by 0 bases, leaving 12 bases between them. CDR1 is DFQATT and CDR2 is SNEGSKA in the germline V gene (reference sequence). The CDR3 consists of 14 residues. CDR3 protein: CSASGRGHSYEQYF. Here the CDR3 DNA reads TGCAGTGCTAGTGGACGGGGTCACTCCTACGAGCAGTACTTC.

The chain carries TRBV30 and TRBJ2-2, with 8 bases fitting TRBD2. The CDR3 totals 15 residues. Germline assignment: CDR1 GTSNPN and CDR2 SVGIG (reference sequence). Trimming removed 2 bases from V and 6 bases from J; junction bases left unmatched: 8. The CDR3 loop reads CAWSRQAGGPGELFF. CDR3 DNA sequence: TGTGCCTGGAGTCGACAGGCGGGGGGACCCGGGGAGCTGTTTTTT.

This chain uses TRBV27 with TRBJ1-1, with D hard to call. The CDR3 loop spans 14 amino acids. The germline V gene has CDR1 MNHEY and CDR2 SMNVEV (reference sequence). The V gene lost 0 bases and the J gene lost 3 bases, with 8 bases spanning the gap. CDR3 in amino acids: CASSLSGSYTEAFF. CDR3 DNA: TGTGCCAGCAGTTTATCGGGGAGCTACACTGAAGCTTTCTTT.